This T cell receptor beta chain is drawn from a study of T cell changes during pregnancy in multiple sclerosis. Assay: immunoSEQ multiplex PCR; the TCRdb copy retains only in-frame clones and omits some. Of about 46,000 clones in the sample, 75% to 95% were seen once. The TCR was taken from a female donor with multiple sclerosis, enrolled in a pregnancy study. Source: CD8+ T cells from peripheral blood mononuclear cells, taken after pregnancy.

The CDR3 DNA follows: TGCGCCAGCAGCTCTGAGGGGGGGCTGTATTCAGATACGCAGTATTTT. It specifies CASSSEGGLYSDTQYF. The chain has TRBV5-1 and TRBJ2-3, with TRBD2 as a possible D gene (7 bases). Looked up from germline, CDR1 is SGHRS and CDR2 is YFSETQ. The CDR3 runs 16 residues. Trimming pared 3 bases from V and 4 bases from J, leaving 18 bases between. The full variable domain, rest sourced from reference TRBV5-1 and TRBJ2-3, is KAGVTQTPRYLIKTRGQQVTLSCSPISGHRSVSWYQQTPGQGLQFLFEYFSETQRNKGNFPGRFSGRQFSNSRSEMNVSTLELGDSALYLCASSSEGGLYSDTQYFGPGTRLTVL.